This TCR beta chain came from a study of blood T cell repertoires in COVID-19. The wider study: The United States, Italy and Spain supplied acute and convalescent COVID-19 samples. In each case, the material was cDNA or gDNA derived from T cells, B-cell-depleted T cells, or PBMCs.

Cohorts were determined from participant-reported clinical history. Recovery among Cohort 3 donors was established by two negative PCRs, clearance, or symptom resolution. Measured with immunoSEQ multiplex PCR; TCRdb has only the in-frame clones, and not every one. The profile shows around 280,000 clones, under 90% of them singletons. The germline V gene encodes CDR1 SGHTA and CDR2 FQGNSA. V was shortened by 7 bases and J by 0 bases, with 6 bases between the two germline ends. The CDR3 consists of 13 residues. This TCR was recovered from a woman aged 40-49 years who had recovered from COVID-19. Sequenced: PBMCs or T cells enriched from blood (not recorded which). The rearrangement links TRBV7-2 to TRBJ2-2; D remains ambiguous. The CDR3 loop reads CASTTANTGELFF. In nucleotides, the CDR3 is TGTGCCAGCACCACGGCGAACACCGGGGAGCTGTTTTTT.